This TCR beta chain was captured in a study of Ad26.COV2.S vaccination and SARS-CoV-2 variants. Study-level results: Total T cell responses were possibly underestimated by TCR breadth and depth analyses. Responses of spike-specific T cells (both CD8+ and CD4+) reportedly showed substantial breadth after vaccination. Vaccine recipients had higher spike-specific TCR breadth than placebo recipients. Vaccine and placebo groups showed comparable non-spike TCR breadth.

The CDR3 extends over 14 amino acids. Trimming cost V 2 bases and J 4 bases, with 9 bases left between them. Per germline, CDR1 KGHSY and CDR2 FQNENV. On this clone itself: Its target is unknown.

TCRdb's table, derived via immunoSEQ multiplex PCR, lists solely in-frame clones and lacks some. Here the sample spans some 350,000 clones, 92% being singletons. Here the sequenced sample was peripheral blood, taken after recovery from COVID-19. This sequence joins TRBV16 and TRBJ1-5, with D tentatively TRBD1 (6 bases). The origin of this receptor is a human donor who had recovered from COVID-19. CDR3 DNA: TGTGCCAGCAGCCAAACGACAGGAAATCAGCCCCAGCATTTT. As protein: CASSQTTGNQPQHF.